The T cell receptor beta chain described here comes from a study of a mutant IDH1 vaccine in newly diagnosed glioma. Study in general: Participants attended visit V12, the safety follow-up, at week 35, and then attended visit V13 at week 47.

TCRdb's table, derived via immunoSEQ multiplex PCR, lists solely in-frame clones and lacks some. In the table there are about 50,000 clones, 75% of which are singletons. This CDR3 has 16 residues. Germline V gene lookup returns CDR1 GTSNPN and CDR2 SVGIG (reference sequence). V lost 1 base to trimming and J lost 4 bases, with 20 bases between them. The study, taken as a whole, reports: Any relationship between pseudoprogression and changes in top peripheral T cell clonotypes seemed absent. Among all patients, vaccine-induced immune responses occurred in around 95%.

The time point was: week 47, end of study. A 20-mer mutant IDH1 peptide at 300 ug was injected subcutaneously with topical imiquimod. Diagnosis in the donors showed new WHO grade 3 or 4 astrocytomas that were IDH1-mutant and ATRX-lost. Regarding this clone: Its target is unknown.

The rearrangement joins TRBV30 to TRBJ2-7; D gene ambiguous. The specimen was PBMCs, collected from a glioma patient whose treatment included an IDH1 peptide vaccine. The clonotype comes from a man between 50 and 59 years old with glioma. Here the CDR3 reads CAWSATRLTVGYEQYF. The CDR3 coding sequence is TGTGCCTGGAGTGCTACTCGGCTCACAGTGGGTTACGAGCAGTACTTC.